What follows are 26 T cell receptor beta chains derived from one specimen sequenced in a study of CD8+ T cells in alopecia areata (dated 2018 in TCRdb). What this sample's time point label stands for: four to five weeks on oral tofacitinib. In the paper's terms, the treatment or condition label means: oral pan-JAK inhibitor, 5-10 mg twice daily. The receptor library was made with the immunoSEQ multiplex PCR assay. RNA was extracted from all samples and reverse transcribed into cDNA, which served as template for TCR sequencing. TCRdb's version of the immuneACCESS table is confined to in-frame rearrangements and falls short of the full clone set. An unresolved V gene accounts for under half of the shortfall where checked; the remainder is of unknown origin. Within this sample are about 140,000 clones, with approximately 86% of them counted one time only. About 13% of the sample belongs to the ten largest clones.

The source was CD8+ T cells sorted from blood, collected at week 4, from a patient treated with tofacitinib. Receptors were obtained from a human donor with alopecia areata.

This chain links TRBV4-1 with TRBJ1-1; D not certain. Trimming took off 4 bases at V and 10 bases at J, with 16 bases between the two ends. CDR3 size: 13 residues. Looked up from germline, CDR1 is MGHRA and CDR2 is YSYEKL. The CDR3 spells CASSPRDREGAFF. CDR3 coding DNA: TGCGCCAGCAGCCCCCGAGACCGAGAGGGAGCTTTCTTT.

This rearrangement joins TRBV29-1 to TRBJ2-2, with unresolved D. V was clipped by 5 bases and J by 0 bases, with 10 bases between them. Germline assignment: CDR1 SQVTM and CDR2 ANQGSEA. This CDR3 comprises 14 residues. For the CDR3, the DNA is TGCAGCGTTCCCACCAACACGAACACCGGGGAGCTGTTTTTT. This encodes CSVPTNTNTGELFF.

The CDR3 DNA reads TGTGCCAGCAGCCAAGATACGGATCGGGGGTTAGCTAACTATGGCTACACCTTC. Protein product: CASSQDTDRGLANYGYTF. The genes are TRBV14 and TRBJ1-2, with a possible D match to TRBD1 (5 bases). The ends were cut back, 0 bases at V and 0 bases at J, with 17 bases in the middle. The CDR3 has 18 residues. Germline V gene data show CDR1 as SGHDN and CDR2 as FVKESK.

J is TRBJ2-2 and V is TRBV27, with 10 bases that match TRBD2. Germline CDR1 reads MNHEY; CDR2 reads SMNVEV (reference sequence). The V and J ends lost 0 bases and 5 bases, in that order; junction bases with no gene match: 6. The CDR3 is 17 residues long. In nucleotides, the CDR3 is TGTGCCAGCAGTTTATCGAGCGGGAGGGTAAGGACCGGGGAGCTGTTTTTT. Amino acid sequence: CASSLSSGRVRTGELFF.

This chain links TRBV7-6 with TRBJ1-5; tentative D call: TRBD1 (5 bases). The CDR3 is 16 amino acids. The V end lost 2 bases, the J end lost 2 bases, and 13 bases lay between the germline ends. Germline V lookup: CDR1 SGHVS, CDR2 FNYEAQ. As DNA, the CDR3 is TGTGCCAGCAGCTTAAACGGAGGCAGGGGCAATCAGCCCCAGCATTTT. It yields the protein CASSLNGGRGNQPQHF.

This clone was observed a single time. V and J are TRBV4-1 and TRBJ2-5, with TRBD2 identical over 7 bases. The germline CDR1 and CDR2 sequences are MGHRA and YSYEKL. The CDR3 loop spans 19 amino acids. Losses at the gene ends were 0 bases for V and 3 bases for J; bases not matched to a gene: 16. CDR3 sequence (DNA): TGCGCCAGCAGCCAAGATCACGCGAGATTTCCAGCGGGAAAAGAGACCCAGTACTTC. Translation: CASSQDHARFPAGKETQYF.

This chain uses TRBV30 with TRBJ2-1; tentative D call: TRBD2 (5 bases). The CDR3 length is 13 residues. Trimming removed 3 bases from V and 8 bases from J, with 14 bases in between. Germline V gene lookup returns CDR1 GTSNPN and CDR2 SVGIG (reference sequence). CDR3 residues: CAWSRGSAYEQFF. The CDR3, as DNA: TGTGCCTGGAGCCGAGGGTCAGCCTATGAGCAGTTCTTC.

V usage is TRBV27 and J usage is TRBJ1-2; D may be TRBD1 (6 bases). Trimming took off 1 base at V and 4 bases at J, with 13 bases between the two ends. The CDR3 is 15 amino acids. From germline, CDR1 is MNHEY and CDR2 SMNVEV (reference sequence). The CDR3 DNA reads TGTGCCAGCAGTTTATACTGGGGGCTTAGCTATGGCTACACCTTC. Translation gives CASSLYWGLSYGYTF.

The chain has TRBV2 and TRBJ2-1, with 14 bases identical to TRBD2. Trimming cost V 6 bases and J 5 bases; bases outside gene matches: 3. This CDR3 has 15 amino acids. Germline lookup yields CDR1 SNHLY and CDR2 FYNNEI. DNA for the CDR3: TGTGCCAGCAGGAGGGGACTAGCGGGAGACAATGAGCAGTTCTTC. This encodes CASRRGLAGDNEQFF.

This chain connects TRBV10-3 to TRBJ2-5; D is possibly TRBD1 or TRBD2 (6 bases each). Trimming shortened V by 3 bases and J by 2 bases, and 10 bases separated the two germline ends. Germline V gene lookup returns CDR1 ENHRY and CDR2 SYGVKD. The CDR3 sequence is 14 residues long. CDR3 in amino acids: CAISESGAQETQYF. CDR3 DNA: TGTGCCATCAGTGAATCGGGGGCGCAAGAGACCCAGTACTTC.

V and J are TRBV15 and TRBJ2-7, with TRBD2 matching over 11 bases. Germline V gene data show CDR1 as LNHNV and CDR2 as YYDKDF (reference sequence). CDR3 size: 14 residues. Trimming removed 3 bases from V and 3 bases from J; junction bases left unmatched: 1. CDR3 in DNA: TGTGCCACCAGCAGTGGGACTAGCGGCTACGAGCAGTACTTC. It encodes CATSSGTSGYEQYF. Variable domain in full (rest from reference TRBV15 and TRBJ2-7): DAMVIQNPRYQVTQFGKPVTLSCSQTLNHNVMYWYQQKSSQAPKLLFHYYDKDFNNEADTPDNFQSRRPNTSFCFLDIRSPGLGDTAMYLCATSSGTSGYEQYFGPGTRLTVT.

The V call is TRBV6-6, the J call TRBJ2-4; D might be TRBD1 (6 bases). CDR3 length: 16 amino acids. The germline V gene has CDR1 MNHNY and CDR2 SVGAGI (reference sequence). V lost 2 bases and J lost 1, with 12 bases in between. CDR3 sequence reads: CASSYPGESAKNIQYF. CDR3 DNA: TGTGCCAGCAGTTACCCAGGGGAGAGTGCCAAAAACATTCAGTACTTC.

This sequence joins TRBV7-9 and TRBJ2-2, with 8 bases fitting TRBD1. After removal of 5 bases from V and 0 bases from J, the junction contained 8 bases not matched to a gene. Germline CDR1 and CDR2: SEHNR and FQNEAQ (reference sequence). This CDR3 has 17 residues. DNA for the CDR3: TGTGCCAGCAGCGGCCGGGACAGGTGGTCGAACACCGGGGAGCTGTTTTTT. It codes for CASSGRDRWSNTGELFF. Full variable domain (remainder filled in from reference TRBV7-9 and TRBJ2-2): DTGVSQNPRHKITKRGQNVTFRCDPISEHNRLYWYRQTLGQGPEFLTYFQNEAQLEKSRLLSDRFSAERPKGSFSTLEIQRTEQGDSAMYLCASSGRDRWSNTGELFFGEGSRLTVL.

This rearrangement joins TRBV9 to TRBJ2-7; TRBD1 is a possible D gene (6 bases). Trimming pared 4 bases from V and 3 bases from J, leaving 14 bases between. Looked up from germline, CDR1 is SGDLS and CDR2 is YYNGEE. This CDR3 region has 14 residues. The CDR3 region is CASSPRTASYEQYF. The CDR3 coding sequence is TGTGCCAGCAGCCCTAGGACAGCTAGCTACGAGCAGTACTTC.

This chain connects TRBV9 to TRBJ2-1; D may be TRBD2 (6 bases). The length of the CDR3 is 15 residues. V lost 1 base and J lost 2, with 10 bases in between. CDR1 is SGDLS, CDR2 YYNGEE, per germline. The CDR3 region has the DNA TGTGCCAGCAGCGTAATTACGGGGGCCTACAATGAGCAGTTCTTC. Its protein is CASSVITGAYNEQFF. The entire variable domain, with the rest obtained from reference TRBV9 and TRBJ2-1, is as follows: DSGVTQTPKHLITATGQRVTLRCSPRSGDLSVYWYQQSLDQGLQFLIQYYNGEERAKGNILERFSAQQFPDLHSELNLSSLELGDSALYFCASSVITGAYNEQFFGPGTRLTVL.

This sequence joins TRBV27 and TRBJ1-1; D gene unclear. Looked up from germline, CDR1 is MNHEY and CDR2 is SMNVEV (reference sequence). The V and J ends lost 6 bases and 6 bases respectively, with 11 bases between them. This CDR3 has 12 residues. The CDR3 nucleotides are TGTGCCAGCAGCCCCCCGGGATCTGAAGCTTTCTTT. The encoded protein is CASSPPGSEAFF.

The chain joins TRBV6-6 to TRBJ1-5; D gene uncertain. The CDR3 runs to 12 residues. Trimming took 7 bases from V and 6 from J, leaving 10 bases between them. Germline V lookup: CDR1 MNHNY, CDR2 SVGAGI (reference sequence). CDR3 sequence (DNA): TGTGCCAGCACGCCGAGTGGTCAGCCCCAGCATTTT. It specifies CASTPSGQPQHF.

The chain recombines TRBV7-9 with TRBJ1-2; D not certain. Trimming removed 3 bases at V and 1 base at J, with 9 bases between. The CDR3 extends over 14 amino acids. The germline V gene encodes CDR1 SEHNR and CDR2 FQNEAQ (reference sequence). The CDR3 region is CASSLAGLNYGYTF. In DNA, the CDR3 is TGTGCCAGCAGCTTGGCCGGTCTTAACTATGGCTACACCTTC.

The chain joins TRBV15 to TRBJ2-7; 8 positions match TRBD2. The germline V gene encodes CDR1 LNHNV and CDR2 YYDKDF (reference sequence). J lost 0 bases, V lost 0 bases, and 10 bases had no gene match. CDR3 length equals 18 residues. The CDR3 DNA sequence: TGTGCCACCAGCAGAGATCGATCAGGGACTAGTATCTCCTACGAGCAGTACTTC. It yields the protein CATSRDRSGTSISYEQYF.

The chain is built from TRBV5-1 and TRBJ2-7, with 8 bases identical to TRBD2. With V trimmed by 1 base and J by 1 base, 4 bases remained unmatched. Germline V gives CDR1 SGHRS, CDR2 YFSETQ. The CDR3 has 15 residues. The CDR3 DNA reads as TGCGCCAGCAGCTTGCTCACTAGCGGTTCCTACGAGCAGTACTTC. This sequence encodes CASSLLTSGSYEQYF.

The DNA for the CDR3 is TGTGCCAGCAGTGAAGATACAGGGACCACCGGGGAGCTGTTTTTT. Protein product: CASSEDTGTTGELFF. This chain joins TRBV2 and TRBJ2-2; a possible D gene is TRBD1 (6 bases). From germline, CDR1 is SNHLY and CDR2 FYNNEI. Trimming took 1 base from V and 4 from J, leaving 10 bases between them. The CDR3 contains 15 residues.

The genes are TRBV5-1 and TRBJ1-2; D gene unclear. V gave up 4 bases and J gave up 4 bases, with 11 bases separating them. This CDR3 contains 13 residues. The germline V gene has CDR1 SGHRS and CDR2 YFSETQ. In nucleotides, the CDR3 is TGCGCCAGCAGCCATGAGACGGTCTATGGCTACACCTTC. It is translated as CASSHETVYGYTF.

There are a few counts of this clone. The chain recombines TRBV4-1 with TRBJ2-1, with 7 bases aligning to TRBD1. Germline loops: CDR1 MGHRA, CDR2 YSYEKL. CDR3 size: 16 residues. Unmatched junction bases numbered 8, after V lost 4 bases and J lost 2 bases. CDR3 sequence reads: CASSPLTGAPYNEQFF. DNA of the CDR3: TGCGCCAGCAGCCCACTAACAGGGGCACCCTACAATGAGCAGTTCTTC.

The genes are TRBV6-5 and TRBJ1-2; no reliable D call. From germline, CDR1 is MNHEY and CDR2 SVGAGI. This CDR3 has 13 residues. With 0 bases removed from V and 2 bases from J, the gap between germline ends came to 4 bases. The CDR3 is CASSYSVNYGYTF. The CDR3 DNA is TGTGCCAGCAGTTACTCGGTGAACTATGGCTACACCTTC.

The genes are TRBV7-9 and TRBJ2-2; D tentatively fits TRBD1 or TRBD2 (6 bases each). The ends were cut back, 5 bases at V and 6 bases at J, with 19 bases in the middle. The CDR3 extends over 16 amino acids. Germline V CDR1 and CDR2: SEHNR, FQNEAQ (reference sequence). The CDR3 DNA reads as TGTGCCAGCAGCGCCGGTCGGGGGCGAGGACCCGGGGAGCTGTTTTTT. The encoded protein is CASSAGRGRGPGELFF.

The CDR3 DNA sequence: TGCAGCGTTGACGGGGAAGCTGGGGCCAACGTCCTGACTTTC. It translates to CSVDGEAGANVLTF. The V and J genes are TRBV29-1 and TRBJ2-6, with D tentatively TRBD2 (5 bases). V dropped 3 bases and J dropped 2 bases, with 8 bases sitting between them. This CDR3 contains 14 residues. Germline CDR1 and CDR2: SQVTM and ANQGSEA.